The 3 T cell receptor beta chains listed next were all sequenced from one sample in a study of blood T cell repertoires in COVID-19. The repertoire was sequenced with immunoSEQ multiplex PCR; TCRdb's copy has only in-frame clones and lacks some. The table shows approximately 300,000 clones, with 80% to 95% occurring only once. The specimen sequenced was peripheral blood. The receptor set was obtained from a woman between 25 and 40 years old with COVID-19, enrolled during active disease.

This clone is a singleton in its sample. The gene calls are TRBV5-1 and TRBJ2-2; 9 bases are shared with TRBD1. The V and J ends lost 1 base and 5 bases, in that order; junction bases with no gene match: 3. CDR3 size: 15 residues. The V gene's germline CDR1 is SGHRS and CDR2 YFSETQ. The CDR3 sequence is CASSLNRGPTGELFF. The CDR3 region has the DNA TGCGCCAGCAGCTTGAACAGGGGGCCGACCGGGGAGCTGTTTTTT.

V usage is TRBV7-3 and J usage is TRBJ2-5; 9 bases align to TRBD1. The length of the CDR3 is 17 residues. The germline CDR1 and CDR2 sequences are SGHTA and FQGTGA. V was pared by 4 bases and J by 4 bases, with 13 bases of the junction left unmatched. The CDR3 region is CASSSSPGQGSSETQYF. The CDR3 DNA sequence: TGTGCCAGCAGCTCATCTCCGGGACAGGGTAGTTCAGAGACCCAGTACTTC. Full variable domain (missing parts from reference TRBV7-3 and TRBJ2-5): GAGVSQTPSNKVTEKGKYVELRCDPISGHTALYWYRQSLGQGPEFLIYFQGTGAADDSGLPNDRFFAVRPEGSVSTLKIQRTERGDSAVYLCASSSSPGQGSSETQYFGPGTRLLVL.

This clone was counted once. The chain has TRBV27 and TRBJ2-2; 9 nucleotides line up with TRBD2. The length of the CDR3 is 19 residues. Germline V lookup: CDR1 MNHEY, CDR2 SMNVEV (reference sequence). V lost 5 bases to trimming and J lost 2 bases; unmatched junction nucleotides: 15. For the CDR3, the DNA is TGTGCCAGCAGTCTCCTAGCGGGATCCCTCCTATCAAACACCGGGGAGCTGTTTTTT. The encoded protein is CASSLLAGSLLSNTGELFF.